This paragraph covers one TCR beta chain sequence. The record originates from a study of T cell repertoires in cytomegalovirus infection. Each CDR3 protein gets one entry after TCRdb re-called the reads with MiXCR. The table includes 150,000 to 180,000 distinct CDR3 sequences, 20% to 25% detected once. Deletions cut 7 bases from V and 0 bases from J, with 9 bases between. Germline-derived CDR1 and CDR2 are MDHEN and SYDVKM. The CDR3 runs to 14 residues. The sequence was collected from a human donor in good health (CMV status not recorded). Some clones in this sample may be carry-over from other donors' samples. Sequenced input: PBMCs. The rearrangement joins TRBV28 to TRBJ2-2; D not certain. The CDR3 is CASKRAANTGELFF. CDR3 sequence (DNA): TGTGCCAGCAAAAGGGCGGCGAACACCGGGGAGCTGTTTTTT. The full variable domain, its missing parts supplied by reference TRBV28 and TRBJ2-2, is DVKVTQSSRYLVKRTGEKVFLECVQDMDHENMFWYRQDPGLGLRLIYFSYDVKMKEKGDIPEGYSVSREKKERFSLILESASTNQTSMYLCASKRAANTGELFFGEGSRLTVL.